This paragraph covers one T cell receptor (beta chain) sequence. Its specificity is not known. The V segment lost 5 bases and the J segment 7 bases; nucleotides outside the gene matches: 9. Per the germline V gene, CDR1 is SGHVS and CDR2 is FNYEAQ. This CDR3 has 14 residues. TCRdb ran MiXCR on the 5' RACE reads and lists one entry per CDR3 protein. The sample has around 210,000 distinct CDR3 sequences, more than 8% seen once. This sample was included in a study of T-cell memory formation after mild COVID-19. Broader study findings: Shrinking CD4+ clones resided mostly in CM and EM, and CD8+ ones in EMRA.

The sample was PBMCs or a T cell subset sorted from them (not recorded which). The TCR comes from a man in his late teens or twenties who had mild COVID-19 (a few samples of this study predate the infection). Cell type and time point are not known. The chain recombines TRBV7-6 with TRBJ1-1; 8 nucleotides line up with TRBD1. The CDR3 is CASSPRQGKGEAFF. The CDR3 region has the DNA TGTGCCAGCAGCCCGCGACAGGGGAAGGGTGAAGCTTTCTTT.